These T cell receptor beta chains were read from a single sample in a study of T cell repertoires in cytomegalovirus infection. Their cognate antigens are unknown. TCRdb analysed the reads with MiXCR anew, one entry per CDR3 protein. This table holds 900,000 to 950,000 distinct CDR3 sequences, approximately 31% found once. Sequencing was performed on cultured CD8+ T cells from PBMCs, taken from culture after CMV antigen stimulation. The source of these receptors is a human donor in good health (CMV status not recorded). Some clones in this sample may be carry-over from other donors' samples. The CDR3 runs from the conserved cysteine through the conserved F or W. D genes are given only for firm matches. The listing skips clone size in some rows; elsewhere it reads once, few, many or a size class.

-	TRBJ1-6	TRBV6-6	-	CASGGGGHSPLHF	TGTGCCAGCGGGGGCGGTGGGCATTCACCCCTCCACTTT
-	TRBJ1-4	TRBV7-8	TRBD1	CASSLTTGGREKLFF	TGTGCCAGCAGCTTGACGACAGGGGGCCGAGAAAAACTGTTTTTT
many	TRBJ2-1	TRBV7-2	-	CASRPGDVDYNEQFF	TGTGCCAGCAGACCAGGGGACGTAGACTACAATGAGCAGTTCTTC
-	TRBJ2-3	TRBV2	TRBD2	CASSERSGRLAGGLGADTQYF	TGTGCCAGCAGTGAACGCTCAGGCCGACTAGCGGGGGGGCTCGGGGCAGATACGCAGTATTTT
-	TRBJ1-1	TRBV6-6	TRBD1	CASSATGGETEAFF	TGTGCCAGCAGTGCGACAGGGGGAGAAACTGAAGCTTTCTTT
few	TRBJ1-5	TRBV20-1	TRBD1	CSPTDRGRPSYCQQNQPQHF	TGCAGTCCCACCGACAGGGGGCGACCCTCCTACTGCCAACAAAATCAGCCCCAGCATTTT
-	TRBJ1-6	TRBV27	-	CASSLSSQGVNSPLHF	TGTGCCAGCAGTTTATCGTCACAGGGAGTCAATTCACCCCTCCACTTT
many	TRBJ2-7	TRBV6-1	-	CASSPGHRGGPLYEQYF	TGTGCCAGCAGTCCAGGACACAGGGGGGGCCCTCTCTACGAGCAGTACTTC
-	TRBJ1-1	TRBV27	-	CANSLTGGDTEAFF	TGTGCCAACAGTCTGACAGGAGGGGACACTGAAGCTTTCTTT
-	TRBJ2-7	TRBV6-1	-	CANSEVEKSSYEQYF	TGTGCCAACAGTGAAGTAGAGAAATCGAGCTACGAGCAGTACTTC
-	TRBJ1-1	TRBV7-9	TRBD1	CASSLLTGMNTEAFF	TGTGCCAGCAGCTTGTTGACAGGGATGAACACTGAAGCTTTCTTT
few	TRBJ2-5	TRBV7-9	TRBD1	CASSPPQGGETQYF	TGTGCCAGCAGCCCCCCACAGGGGGGAGAGACCCAGTACTTC
-	TRBJ1-2	TRBV6-1	-	CASSYTIQGSGGYTF	TGTGCCAGCAGTTATACCATACAGGGAAGTGGTGGCTACACCTTC
-	TRBJ2-7	TRBV7-2	-	CASSLARRGRDYEQYF	TGTGCCAGCAGCTTAGCGCGGCGGGGGCGCGACTACGAGCAGTACTTC
few	TRBJ2-7	TRBV6-5	-	CASSYEGLEQYF	TGTGCCAGCAGTTACGAGGGCCTCGAGCAGTACTTC
-	TRBJ2-1	TRBV7-2	TRBD2	CASSAYSGGADNEQFF	TGTGCCAGCAGCGCCTATAGCGGGGGGGCCGACAATGAGCAGTTCTTC
once	TRBJ2-7	TRBV7-6	-	CASSCMAGRTYEQYF	TGTGCCAGCAGCTGCATGGCGGGGCGAACCTACGAGCAGTACTTC
many	TRBJ1-4	TRBV7-8	-	CASSLETGLGEKLFF	TGTGCCAGCAGCTTAGAGACGGGGTTAGGCGAAAAACTGTTTTTT
-	TRBJ1-3	TRBV14	-	CASSIGRNSGNTIYF	TGTGCCAGCAGCATTGGACGGAACTCTGGAAACACCATATATTTT
-	TRBJ2-1	TRBV5-5	-	CASSLDSRGNEQFF	TGTGCCAGCAGCTTGGACAGTCGGGGGAATGAGCAGTTCTTC
-	TRBJ1-2	TRBV6-4	-	CASSGSVGYGYTF	TGTGCCAGCAGTGGTTCGGTGGGCTATGGCTACACCTTC
-	TRBJ2-3	TRBV19	TRBD2	CASPPSGGAKDTQYF	TGTGCCAGCCCCCCAAGCGGGGGGGCCAAAGATACGCAGTATTTT
few	TRBJ1-1	TRBV7-6	-	CASSFNGEAFF	TGTGCCAGCAGCTTTAATGGGGAAGCTTTCTTT
few	TRBJ2-1	TRBV19	-	CASSRLQGNEQFF	TGTGCCAGTAGTAGACTACAGGGCAATGAGCAGTTCTTC
few	TRBJ2-3	TRBV7-9	-	CASSKSGFTDTQYF	TGTGCCAGCAGCAAATCTGGGTTTACGGATACGCAGTATTTT
few	TRBJ2-7	TRBV12-3/TRBV12-4	-	CASSLGGSVHYEQYF	TGTGCCAGCAGTTTAGGGGGAAGCGTTCACTACGAGCAGTACTTC
many	TRBJ2-6	TRBV6-1	TRBD1	CASSVRQGGANVLTF	TGTGCCAGCAGTGTTAGACAGGGTGGGGCCAACGTCCTGACTTTC
-	TRBJ2-1	TRBV12-3/TRBV12-4	-	CASSHGGLEQFF	TGTGCCAGCAGTCACGGGGGTCTTGAGCAGTTCTTC
-	TRBJ1-3	TRBV4-2	-	CASSHGRGNSGNTIYF	TGTGCCAGCAGCCATGGAAGGGGGAACTCTGGAAACACCATATATTTT
-	TRBJ1-4	TRBV12-3/TRBV12-4	-	CASSFLGRINEKLFF	TGTGCCAGCAGTTTCCTTGGGCGGATTAATGAAAAACTGTTTTTT
many	TRBJ2-1	TRBV19	TRBD2	CASSIGLRTSGPNNEQFF	TGTGCCAGTAGTATAGGTTTAAGGACTAGCGGCCCAAACAATGAGCAGTTCTTC
-	TRBJ2-1	TRBV7-9	TRBD2	CASSRTSGGPRYNEQFF	TGTGCCAGCAGCCGGACTAGCGGGGGACCCCGCTACAATGAGCAGTTCTTC
-	TRBJ2-7	TRBV27	-	CASRQPGTHHEQYF	TGTGCCAGCAGGCAGCCGGGAACACACCACGAGCAGTACTTC
-	TRBJ1-2	TRBV6-5	-	CASSYGEDPLWGYTF	TGTGCCAGCAGTTACGGGGAGGACCCCCTATGGGGCTACACCTTC
few	TRBJ1-2	TRBV7-9	TRBD1	CASSAWDRGPSGYTF	TGTGCCAGCAGCGCATGGGACAGGGGGCCCAGTGGCTACACCTTC
few	TRBJ2-7	TRBV5-6	-	CASSWGGSSYEQYF	TGTGCCAGCAGCTGGGGGGGCAGTTCCTACGAGCAGTACTTC
-	TRBJ1-6	TRBV3-1	-	CASSQRFGPTRNSPLHF	TGTGCCAGCAGCCAAAGATTTGGCCCAACTAGGAATTCACCCCTCCACTTT
-	TRBJ2-7	TRBV19	TRBD1	CASSFSRDRDEQYF	TGTGCCAGTAGTTTTTCCCGGGACAGGGATGAGCAGTACTTC
many	TRBJ2-1	TRBV7-2	TRBD2	CASTGGTGEQFF	TGTGCCAGCACGGGGGGGACGGGTGAGCAGTTCTTC
-	TRBJ2-1	TRBV6-2/TRBV6-3	-	CASREPRTRTHLSYNEQFF	TGTGCCAGCAGAGAACCCAGGACGCGGACCCACTTATCCTACAATGAGCAGTTCTTC